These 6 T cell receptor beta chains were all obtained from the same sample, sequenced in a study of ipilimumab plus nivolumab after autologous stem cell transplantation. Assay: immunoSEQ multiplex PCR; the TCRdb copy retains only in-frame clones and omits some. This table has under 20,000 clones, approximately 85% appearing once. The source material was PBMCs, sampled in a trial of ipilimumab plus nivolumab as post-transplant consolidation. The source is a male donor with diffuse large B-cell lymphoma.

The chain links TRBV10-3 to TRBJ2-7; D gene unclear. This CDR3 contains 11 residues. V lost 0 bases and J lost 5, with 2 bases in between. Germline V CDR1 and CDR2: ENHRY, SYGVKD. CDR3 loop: CAISESDEQYF. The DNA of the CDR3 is TGTGCCATCAGTGAGTCGGACGAGCAGTACTTC.

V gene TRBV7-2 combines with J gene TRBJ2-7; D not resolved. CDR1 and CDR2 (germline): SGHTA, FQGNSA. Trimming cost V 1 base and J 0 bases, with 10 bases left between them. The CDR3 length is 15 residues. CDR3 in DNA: TGTGCCAGCAGCTTAGGTGGGGTCCTCTCCTACGAGCAGTACTTC. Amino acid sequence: CASSLGGVLSYEQYF.

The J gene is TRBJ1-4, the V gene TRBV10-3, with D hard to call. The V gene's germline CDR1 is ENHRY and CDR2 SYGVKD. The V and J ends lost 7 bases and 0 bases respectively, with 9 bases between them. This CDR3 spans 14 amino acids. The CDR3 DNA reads TGTGCCATCAAGCCAGAAGCAACTAATGAAAAACTGTTTTTT. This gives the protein CAIKPEATNEKLFF.

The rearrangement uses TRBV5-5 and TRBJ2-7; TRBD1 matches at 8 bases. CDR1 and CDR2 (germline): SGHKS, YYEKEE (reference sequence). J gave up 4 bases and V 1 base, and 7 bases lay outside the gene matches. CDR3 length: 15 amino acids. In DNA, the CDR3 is TGTGCCAGCAGCTTGCTCCCAGGGGGCGGGTACGAGCAGTACTTC. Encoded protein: CASSLLPGGGYEQYF.

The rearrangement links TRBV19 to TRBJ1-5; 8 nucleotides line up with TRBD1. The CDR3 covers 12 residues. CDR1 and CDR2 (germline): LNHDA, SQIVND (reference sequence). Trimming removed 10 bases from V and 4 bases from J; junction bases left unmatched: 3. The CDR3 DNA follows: TGTGCCATCTGGACAGGGAATCAGCCCCAGCATTTT. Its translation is CAIWTGNQPQHF.

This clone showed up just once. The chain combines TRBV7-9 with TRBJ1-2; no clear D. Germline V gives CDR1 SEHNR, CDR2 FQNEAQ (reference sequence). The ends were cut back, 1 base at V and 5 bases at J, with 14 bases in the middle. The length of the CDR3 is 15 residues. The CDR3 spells CASSLVGPTGYGYTF. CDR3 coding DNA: TGTGCCAGCAGCTTAGTAGGCCCAACTGGATATGGCTACACCTTC.